This TCR beta chain was recorded in a study of cytomegalovirus exposure and HLA in healthy donors. Deletions cut 5 bases from V and 2 bases from J, with 10 bases between. Germline CDR1 reads ENHRY; CDR2 reads SYGVKD. This CDR3 is 14 amino acids long. Study-level findings and limits: Cytomegalovirus status was reportedly diagnosed by the classifier with high specificity and sensitivity. After further analysis at a later stage, some 15,000 TCR beta sequences were associated with HLA alleles at 0.05 false discovery rate. Most TCR sequences showed up rarely, but some public TCRs showed up in many donors. Further analysis was carried out later, and it showed several of the most significant clusters appearing linked to common viral pathogens.

The PCR contained 60 Vbeta and 13 Jbeta primers. TCRdb's copy holds only in-frame clones and misses some; the assay was immunoSEQ multiplex PCR. The table lists about 130,000 clones, approximately 84% of them singletons. Comments on this clone: As yet, its antigen is unknown.

This TCR came from a boy aged 2 to 10 in good health and CMV-seronegative. This chain connects TRBV10-3 to TRBJ1-3, with a weak D call TRBD1 (5 bases). The sample was PBMCs. The CDR3 region is CAISSQGPGNTIYF. CDR3 sequence (DNA): TGTGCCATCAGTTCGCAGGGTCCTGGAAACACCATATATTTT.